Sequencing of this T cell receptor (beta chain) was carried out in a study of blood T cell repertoires in COVID-19. Study summary: Italy, Spain and the United States were the sources of the convalescent and acute COVID-19 samples. T cells, B-cell-depleted T cells, or PBMCs provided the cDNA or gDNA that served as material.

The V end lost 4 bases, the J end lost 3 bases, and 24 bases lay between the germline ends. The CDR3 loop spans 18 amino acids. Original processing notes: Nucleated cell counts were estimated from reference gene primer amplification. The data were produced by immunoSEQ multiplex PCR, yet TCRdb's version contains in-frame clones alone and is incomplete. The DNA gave D and trimming, while V, J and clone size come from that table. The sample lists around 170,000 clones; roughly 80% were seen once. The V and J genes are TRBV23-1 and TRBJ1-1; D uncertain. TRBV23-1 is labeled an ORF, and its function is uncertain. This TCR was recovered from a man aged 30 to 45 with active or convalescent COVID-19. The sequencing sample was made of peripheral blood. The DNA of the CDR3 is TGCGCCAGCAGTCTCCCCCGGTGGCGGGAAGGGCTGGACACTGAAGCTTTCTTT. Amino acid sequence: CASSLPRWREGLDTEAFF.